This entry lists 27 T cell receptor beta chains sequenced from one sample in a study of T cells in Graves' hyperthyroidism and ophthalmopathy. Amplification of TCR beta CDR3 regions was performed using RNA transcripts as template. TCR CDR3 regions were first amplified by RT-PCR with HTBI primers. TCRdb redid the calling of the multiplex PCR reads with MiXCR, one entry per CDR3 protein. The data hold some 700,000 distinct CDR3 sequences, with 17% observed a single time. Sequencing was done on a sample of blood. Receptors originate from a man aged 45-60 years with Graves' hyperthyroidism.

The rearrangement uses TRBV4-1 and TRBJ2-3; D not resolved. Deletions cut 1 base from V and 3 bases from J, with 17 bases between. Per germline, CDR1 MGHRA and CDR2 YSYEKL. This CDR3 is 17 amino acids long. The CDR3 nucleotides are TGCGCCAGCAGCCAAGTCGGGCGTAGGAGAAAAACAGATACGCAGTATTTT. It is translated as CASSQVGRRRKTDTQYF.

This clonotype appeared a few times. The genes are TRBV20-1 and TRBJ2-5, with D perhaps TRBD1 (5 bases). The CDR3 is 14 amino acids. Between the trimmed V and J ends, which lost 6 bases and 0 bases, there was a span of 14 bases. Per germline, CDR1 DFQATT and CDR2 SNEGSKA (reference sequence). CDR3 nucleotides: TGCAGTGCCCGGAGACAGATCCACCAAGAGACCCAGTACTTC. Translating gives CSARRQIHQETQYF.

This clonotype came up once. V gene TRBV11-2 combines with J gene TRBJ1-1; 10 bases fit TRBD1. From germline, CDR1 is SGHAT and CDR2 FQNNGV. The junction had 26 bases not matched to a gene; V was cut back by 4 bases and J by 3 bases. This CDR3 has 22 residues. CDR3 region: CASSSSPHPVPGQGMKDTEAFF. In nucleotides, the CDR3 is TGTGCCAGCAGCTCCTCCCCTCACCCAGTCCCGGGACAGGGGATGAAGGACACTGAAGCTTTCTTT.

This clonotype was counted only a few times. The gene calls are TRBV20-1 and TRBJ2-1; D ambiguous. The CDR3 length is 16 residues. V shed 1 base and J shed 1 base, with 14 bases lying between them. The germline V gene encodes CDR1 DFQATT and CDR2 SNEGSKA (reference sequence). The CDR3 is CSARAQGLGSYNEQFF. Written as DNA, the CDR3 is TGCAGTGCTAGAGCTCAAGGCTTGGGGTCCTACAATGAGCAGTTCTTC.

This chain joins TRBV19 and TRBJ2-7, with TRBD1 matching 10 bases. Trimming cost V 3 bases and J 4 bases; bases outside gene matches: 9. This CDR3 is built from 16 residues. Germline CDR1 reads LNHDA; CDR2 reads SQIVND (reference sequence). CDR3 bases: TGTGCCAGTAGTATGTCTCCGGGACAGGGGTATTACGAGCAGTACTTC. Its protein product is CASSMSPGQGYYEQYF.

The chain joins TRBV9 to TRBJ2-5; tentative D call: TRBD2 (6 bases). CDR3 length: 12 residues. V was cut by 5 bases and J by 5 bases, with 10 bases left in between. Germline lookup yields CDR1 SGDLS and CDR2 YYNGEE. CDR3 region: CASSMGTETQYF. The DNA for the CDR3 is TGTGCCAGCAGTATGGGGACTGAGACCCAGTACTTC. The full variable domain, with the rest looked up from reference TRBV9 and TRBJ2-5, is DSGVTQTPKHLITATGQRVTLRCSPRSGDLSVYWYQQSLDQGLQFLIQYYNGEERAKGNILERFSAQQFPDLHSELNLSSLELGDSALYFCASSMGTETQYFGPGTRLLVL.

The chain carries TRBV18 and TRBJ2-7; 7 positions agree with TRBD1. With 3 bases clipped from V and 2 bases from J, the junction kept 7 bases outside the gene matches. This CDR3 spans 15 amino acids. CDR1 is KGHSH, CDR2 LQKENI, per germline. CDR3 in amino acids: CASSPFRDSAYEQYF. Here the CDR3 DNA reads TGTGCCAGCTCACCTTTTCGGGACAGCGCCTACGAGCAGTACTTC.

This clonotype has at least ten counts. The chain combines TRBV28 with TRBJ1-1; the D is unclear. Germline V gene data show CDR1 as MDHEN and CDR2 as SYDVKM. CDR3 length: 14 residues. The ends were cut back, 2 bases at V and 0 bases at J, with 7 bases in the middle. The CDR3 loop reads CASSLKSLNTEAFF. For the CDR3, the DNA is TGTGCCAGCAGTTTAAAATCTTTGAACACTGAAGCTTTCTTT.

This clonotype has just a few counts. The chain has TRBV2 and TRBJ2-4; D is ambiguous. Trimming left V 5 bases short and J 0 bases short, with 14 bases between. Germline CDR1 is SNHLY and CDR2 is FYNNEI. The CDR3 extends over 16 amino acids. The CDR3, as DNA: TGTGCCAGCAGTACAGATTTAGGTGGAGCCAAAAACATTCAGTACTTC. Encoded protein: CASSTDLGGAKNIQYF.

Details on this clonotype: A much larger clone lies a single base off, so this may be a read error. The chain links TRBV28 to TRBJ2-5; D is perhaps TRBD2 (5 bases). The CDR3 is 13 residues long. Germline V gives CDR1 MDHEN, CDR2 SYDVKM. CDR3 nucleotides: TGTGCCAGCAGTTTCACAGAGGAGGAGACCCAGTGCTTC. This translates into CASSFTEEETQCF.

About this clonotype: With a much larger clone just one base away, this may be a read error. This rearrangement joins TRBV30 to TRBJ1-6, with TRBD1 as a possible D gene (5 bases). Germline-derived CDR1 and CDR2 are GTSNPN and SVGIG (reference sequence). Trimming removed 3 bases at V and 9 bases at J, with 15 bases between. This CDR3 contains 14 residues. CDR3 loop: CAWRRRERSSPLHF. Here the CDR3 DNA reads TGTGCCTGGAGACGCAGGGAAAGAAGTTCACCCCTCCACTTT.

This clonotype was observed at least ten times. The V and J genes are TRBV10-3 and TRBJ2-2; D uncertain. Germline V gives CDR1 ENHRY, CDR2 SYGVKD. CDR3 length: 15 amino acids. Trimming removed 0 bases at V and 7 bases at J, with 12 bases between. The CDR3 spells CAISESDFSVGELFF. The DNA of the CDR3 is TGTGCCATCAGTGAGTCTGACTTTTCCGTCGGGGAGCTGTTTTTT.

This clonotype was picked up many times. The chain carries TRBV28 and TRBJ1-2, with D possibly TRBD1 on 5 matching bases. The CDR3 is 13 residues long. Germline V gene lookup returns CDR1 MDHEN and CDR2 SYDVKM. Trimming took off 8 bases at V and 4 bases at J, with 14 bases between the two ends. CDR3 sequence: CASFGTEIYGYTF. CDR3 DNA: TGTGCCAGCTTCGGGACGGAAATCTATGGCTACACCTTC.

In this sample, this clonotype turned up many times. The CDR3 coding sequence is TGCAGTGCTAGCGGGGGGCAGCGCACCGGGGAGCTGTTTTTT. It yields the protein CSASGGQRTGELFF. This rearrangement joins TRBV20-1 to TRBJ2-2; D may be TRBD2 (7 bases). The CDR3 is 14 amino acids. V gave up 3 bases and J gave up 4 bases, with 12 bases separating them. The V gene's germline CDR1 is DFQATT and CDR2 SNEGSKA (reference sequence).

This clonotype has ten or more counts. The V and J genes are TRBV11-2 and TRBJ1-5; tentatively, D is TRBD1 (6 bases). V lost 2 bases and J lost 7, with 12 bases in between. This CDR3 has 14 amino acids. Germline loops: CDR1 SGHAT, CDR2 FQNNGV. CDR3 amino acids: CASSLMGGSQPQHF. The CDR3 DNA follows: TGTGCCAGCAGCTTAATGGGGGGCTCGCAGCCCCAGCATTTT.

This clonotype was seen many times. The J gene is TRBJ1-1, the V gene TRBV2; D is possibly TRBD1 (5 bases). Germline CDR1 and CDR2: SNHLY and FYNNEI. V lost 4 bases and J lost 1, with 7 bases in between. This CDR3 has 13 residues. CDR3 sequence (DNA): TGTGCCAGCAGTGGACAGTCGAACACTGAAGCTTTCTTT. The encoded protein is CASSGQSNTEAFF.

This clonotype showed up many times. The chain has TRBV28 and TRBJ1-1; 7 bases are a match to TRBD1. Germline CDR1 is MDHEN and CDR2 is SYDVKM. J was trimmed by 1 base and V by 7 bases; bases with no gene match: 6. CDR3 length: 14 amino acids. The CDR3: CASTFWTGNTEAFF. The CDR3 bases are TGTGCCAGCACCTTTTGGACAGGGAACACTGAAGCTTTCTTT.

This sequence joins TRBV24-1 and TRBJ1-2; perhaps TRBD1 as D (5 bases). Trimming removed 6 bases from V and 8 bases from J, with 15 bases in between. The V gene's germline CDR1 is KGHDR and CDR2 SFDVKD. CDR3 size: 13 residues. The CDR3 sequence is CATSPGEWGGYTF. Here the CDR3 DNA reads TGTGCCACCAGTCCGGGGGAATGGGGCGGCTACACCTTC.

This chain links TRBV5-1 with TRBJ2-3, with 11 bases fitting TRBD2. J lost 1 base, V lost 3 bases, and 4 bases had no gene match. In germline, CDR1 is SGHRS, CDR2 YFSETQ. The CDR3 totals 16 residues. In nucleotides, the CDR3 is TGCGCCAGCAGCTCCACTAGCGGGAGTGGCACAGATACGCAGTATTTT. Translation gives CASSSTSGSGTDTQYF.

The chain carries TRBV27 and TRBJ2-7, with no clear D. The CDR3 contains 14 residues. Germline V gene sequence: CDR1 MNHEY, CDR2 SMNVEV (reference sequence). V dropped 3 bases and J dropped 2 bases, with 11 bases sitting between them. The CDR3 loop reads CASSLPVNTYEQYF. The DNA for the CDR3 is TGTGCCAGCAGTTTGCCAGTGAACACCTACGAGCAGTACTTC.

The V call is TRBV15, the J call TRBJ1-4; D might be TRBD1 (6 bases). Trimming took off 0 bases at V and 7 bases at J, with 12 bases between the two ends. Germline CDR1 and CDR2: LNHNV and YYDKDF (reference sequence). The CDR3 is made up of 15 amino acids. This CDR3 reads CATSRDPGAVEKLFF. CDR3 in DNA: TGTGCCACCAGCAGAGATCCAGGGGCAGTTGAAAAACTGTTTTTT.

This clonotype was counted only a few times. The chain links TRBV24-1 to TRBJ2-1; D remains unclear. The CDR3 is 14 residues long. Trimming left V 0 bases short and J 7 bases short, with 9 bases between. Per the germline V gene, CDR1 is KGHDR and CDR2 is SFDVKD. The DNA of the CDR3 is TGTGCCACCAGTGATTTGCCCCCTTTGAATGAGCAGTTCTTC. Protein: CATSDLPPLNEQFF.

This clonotype was seen ten or more times. The chain combines TRBV20-1 with TRBJ1-5; 9 nucleotides agree with TRBD1. Losses at the gene ends were 6 bases for V and 5 bases for J; bases not matched to a gene: 8. Germline V lookup: CDR1 DFQATT, CDR2 SNEGSKA (reference sequence). This CDR3 is built from 14 residues. The CDR3 DNA sequence: TGCAGTGCGAGTACCGGGACAGGGTATCAGCCCCAGCATTTT. Translation gives CSASTGTGYQPQHF.

This rearrangement joins TRBV3-1 to TRBJ2-1, with 9 bases lining up with TRBD1. Trimming removed 3 bases from V and 6 bases from J; junction bases left unmatched: 6. Per the germline V gene, CDR1 is LGHDT and CDR2 is YNNKEL (reference sequence). CDR3 length: 15 residues. The DNA of the CDR3 is TGTGCCAGCAGCCAGAGTGGGACAGGGAGCAATGAGCAGTTCTTC. Protein: CASSQSGTGSNEQFF.

This clonotype showed up many times. The V and J genes are TRBV12-3 or TRBV12-4 and TRBJ2-1; D is unclear. The CDR3 runs 16 residues. Trimming cost V 3 bases and J 5 bases, with 17 bases left between them. The CDR3 nucleotides read TGTGCCAGCAGTTTCCCTCTATGGGCCTTTAACAATGAGCAGTTCTTC. It is translated as CASSFPLWAFNNEQFF.

This clonotype has at least ten counts. This rearrangement joins TRBV2 to TRBJ2-5; 9 nucleotides agree with TRBD1. The trim removed 9 bases at V and 4 bases at J, leaving 3 bases unmatched. The CDR3 consists of 12 residues. CDR1 is SNHLY and CDR2 is FYNNEI in the germline V gene. The CDR3: CASRQGGETQYF. The CDR3 nucleotides are TGTGCCAGTAGACAGGGGGGAGAGACCCAGTACTTC.

This clonotype occurred many times. The genes are TRBV12-3 or TRBV12-4 and TRBJ2-5, with TRBD1 identical over 9 bases. This CDR3 contains 16 residues. The junction had 12 bases not matched to a gene; V was cut back by 5 bases and J by 5 bases. The CDR3: CASSSTGTGSSETQYF. The DNA for the CDR3 is TGTGCCAGCAGTAGCACCGGGACAGGGAGTTCTGAGACCCAGTACTTC.